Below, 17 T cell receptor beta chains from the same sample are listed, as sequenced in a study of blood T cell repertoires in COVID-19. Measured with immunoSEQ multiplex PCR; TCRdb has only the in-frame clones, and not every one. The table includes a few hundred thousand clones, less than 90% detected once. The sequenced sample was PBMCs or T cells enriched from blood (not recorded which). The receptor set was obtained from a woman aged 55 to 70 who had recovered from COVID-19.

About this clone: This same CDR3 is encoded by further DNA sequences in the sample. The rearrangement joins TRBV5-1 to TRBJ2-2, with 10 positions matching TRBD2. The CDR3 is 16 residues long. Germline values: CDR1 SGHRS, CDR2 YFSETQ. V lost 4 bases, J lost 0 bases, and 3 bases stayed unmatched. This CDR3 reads CASSILAGANTGELFF. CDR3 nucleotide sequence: TGCGCCAGCAGCATTCTAGCGGGGGCGAACACCGGGGAGCTGTTTTTT. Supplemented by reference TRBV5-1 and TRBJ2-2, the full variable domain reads KAGVTQTPRYLIKTRGQQVTLSCSPISGHRSVSWYQQTPGQGLQFLFEYFSETQRNKGNFPGRFSGRQFSNSRSEMNVSTLELGDSALYLCASSILAGANTGELFFGEGSRLTVL.

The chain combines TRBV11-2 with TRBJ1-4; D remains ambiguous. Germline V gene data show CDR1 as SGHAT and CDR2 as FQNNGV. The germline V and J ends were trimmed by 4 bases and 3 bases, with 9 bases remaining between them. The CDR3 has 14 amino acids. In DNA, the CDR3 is TGTGCCAGCAGCTCACAGAGATCTAATGAAAAACTGTTTTTT. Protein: CASSSQRSNEKLFF.

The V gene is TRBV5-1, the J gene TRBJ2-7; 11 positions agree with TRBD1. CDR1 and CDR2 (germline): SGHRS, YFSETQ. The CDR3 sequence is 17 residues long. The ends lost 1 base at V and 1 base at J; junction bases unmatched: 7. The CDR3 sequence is CASSLRPGQGASYEQYF. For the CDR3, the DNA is TGCGCCAGCAGCTTGCGACCCGGACAGGGGGCTTCCTACGAGCAGTACTTC.

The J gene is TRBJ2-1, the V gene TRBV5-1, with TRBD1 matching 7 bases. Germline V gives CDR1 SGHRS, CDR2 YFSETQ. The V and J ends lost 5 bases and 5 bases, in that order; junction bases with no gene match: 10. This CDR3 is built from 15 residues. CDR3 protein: CASSFRAGGNNEQFF. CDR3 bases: TGCGCCAGCAGTTTTAGGGCAGGGGGAAACAATGAGCAGTTCTTC.

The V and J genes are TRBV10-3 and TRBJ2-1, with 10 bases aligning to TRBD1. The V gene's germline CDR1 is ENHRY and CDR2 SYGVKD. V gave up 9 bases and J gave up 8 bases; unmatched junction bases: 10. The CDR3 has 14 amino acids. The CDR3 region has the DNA TGTGCCATGAGGGGCCGGGACAGGGGTGATGAGCAGTTCTTC. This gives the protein CAMRGRDRGDEQFF.

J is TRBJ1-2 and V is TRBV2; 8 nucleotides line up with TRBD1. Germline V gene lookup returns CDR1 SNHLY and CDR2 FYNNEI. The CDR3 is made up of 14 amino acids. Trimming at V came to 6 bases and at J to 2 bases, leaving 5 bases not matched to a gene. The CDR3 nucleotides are TGTGCCAGCAGCCTGACAGGGGTCAACTATGGCTACACCTTC. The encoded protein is CASSLTGVNYGYTF.

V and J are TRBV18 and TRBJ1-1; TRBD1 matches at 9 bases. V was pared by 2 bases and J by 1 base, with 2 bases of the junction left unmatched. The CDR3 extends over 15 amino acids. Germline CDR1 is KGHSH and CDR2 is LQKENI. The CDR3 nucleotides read TGTGCCAGCTCACCAATGGGACAGGGGAACACTGAAGCTTTCTTT. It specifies CASSPMGQGNTEAFF.

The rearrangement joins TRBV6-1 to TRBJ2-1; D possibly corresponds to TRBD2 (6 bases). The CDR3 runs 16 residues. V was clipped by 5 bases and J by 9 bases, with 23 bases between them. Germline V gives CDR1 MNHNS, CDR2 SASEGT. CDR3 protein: CASSQDQPNLALEQFF. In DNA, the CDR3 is TGTGCCAGCAGTCAAGACCAACCGAACCTAGCGCTTGAGCAGTTCTTC.

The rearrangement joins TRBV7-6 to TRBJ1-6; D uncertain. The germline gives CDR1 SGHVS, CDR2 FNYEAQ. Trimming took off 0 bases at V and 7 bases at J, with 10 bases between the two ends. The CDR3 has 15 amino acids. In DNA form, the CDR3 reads TGTGCCAGCAGCTTAGCGCCCACGGGGAATTCACCCCTCCACTTT. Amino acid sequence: CASSLAPTGNSPLHF.

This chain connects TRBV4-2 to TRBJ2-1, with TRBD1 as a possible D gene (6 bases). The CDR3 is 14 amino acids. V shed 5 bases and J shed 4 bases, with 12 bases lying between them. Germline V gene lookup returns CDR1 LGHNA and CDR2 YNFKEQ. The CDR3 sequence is CASSNADSYNEQFF. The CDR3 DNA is TGTGCCAGCAGCAACGCGGACAGTTACAATGAGCAGTTCTTC.

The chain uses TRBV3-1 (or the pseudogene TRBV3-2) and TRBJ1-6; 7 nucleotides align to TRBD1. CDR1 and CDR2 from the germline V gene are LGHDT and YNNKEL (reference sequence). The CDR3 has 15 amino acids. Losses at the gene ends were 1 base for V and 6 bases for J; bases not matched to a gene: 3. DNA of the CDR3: TGTGCCAGCAGCCAAGGGGGGACAGTTAATTCACCCCTCCACTTT. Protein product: CASSQGGTVNSPLHF.

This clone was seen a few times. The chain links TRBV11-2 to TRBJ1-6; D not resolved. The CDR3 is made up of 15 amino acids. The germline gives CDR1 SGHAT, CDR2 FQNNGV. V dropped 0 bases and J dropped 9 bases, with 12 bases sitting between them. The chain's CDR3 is CASSLDPSGISPLHF. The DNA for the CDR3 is TGTGCCAGCAGCTTAGATCCGAGCGGGATTTCACCCCTCCACTTT.

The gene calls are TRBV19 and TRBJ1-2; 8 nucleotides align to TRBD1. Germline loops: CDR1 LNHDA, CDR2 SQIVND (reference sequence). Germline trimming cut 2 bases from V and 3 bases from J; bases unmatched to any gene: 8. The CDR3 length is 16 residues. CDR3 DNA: TGTGCCAGTAGTATACGGGACAGGAGGGCCGACTATGGCTACACCTTC. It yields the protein CASSIRDRRADYGYTF.

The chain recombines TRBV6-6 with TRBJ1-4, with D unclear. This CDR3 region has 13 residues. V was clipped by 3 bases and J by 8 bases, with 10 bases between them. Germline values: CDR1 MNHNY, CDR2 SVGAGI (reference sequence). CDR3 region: CASSYGLMEKLFF. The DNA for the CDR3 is TGTGCCAGCAGTTATGGGCTCATGGAAAAACTGTTTTTT.

CDR3 loop: CASSVGGQGRTEAFF. CDR3 coding DNA: TGTGCCAGCAGCGTCGGGGGACAGGGGAGGACTGAAGCTTTCTTT. The chain has TRBV9 and TRBJ1-1; 10 positions match TRBD1. The CDR3 is 15 amino acids. The V gene end was trimmed by 2 bases and the J gene end by 5 bases; junction bases not matched to a gene: 6. Germline assignment: CDR1 SGDLS and CDR2 YYNGEE. Filled out from reference TRBV9 and TRBJ1-1, the complete variable domain reads DSGVTQTPKHLITATGQRVTLRCSPRSGDLSVYWYQQSLDQGLQFLIQYYNGEERAKGNILERFSAQQFPDLHSELNLSSLELGDSALYFCASSVGGQGRTEAFFGQGTRLTVV.

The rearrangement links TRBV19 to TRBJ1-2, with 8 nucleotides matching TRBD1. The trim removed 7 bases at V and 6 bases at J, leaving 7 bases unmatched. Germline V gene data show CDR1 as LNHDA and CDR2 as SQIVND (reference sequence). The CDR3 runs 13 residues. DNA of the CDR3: TGTGCCAGTAAGGGCACAGGGGGGAATGGCTACACCTTC. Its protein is CASKGTGGNGYTF.

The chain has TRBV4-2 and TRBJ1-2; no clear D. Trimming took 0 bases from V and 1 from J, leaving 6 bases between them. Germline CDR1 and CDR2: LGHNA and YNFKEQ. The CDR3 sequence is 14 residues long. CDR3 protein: CASSQDSVNYGYTF. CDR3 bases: TGTGCCAGCAGCCAAGATTCGGTTAACTATGGCTACACCTTC.